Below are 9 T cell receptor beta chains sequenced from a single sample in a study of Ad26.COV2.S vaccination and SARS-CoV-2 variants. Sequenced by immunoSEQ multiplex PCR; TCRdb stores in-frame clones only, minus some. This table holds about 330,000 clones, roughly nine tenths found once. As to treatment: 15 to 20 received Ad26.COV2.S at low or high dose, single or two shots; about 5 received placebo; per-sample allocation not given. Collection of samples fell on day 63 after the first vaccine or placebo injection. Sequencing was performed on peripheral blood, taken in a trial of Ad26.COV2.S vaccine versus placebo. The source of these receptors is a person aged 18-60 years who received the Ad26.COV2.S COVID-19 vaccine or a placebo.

The CDR3 region has the DNA TGTGCCAGCGGGTTAGGGGGAAATCAGCCCCAGCATTTT. Protein product: CASGLGGNQPQHF. This chain links TRBV6-5 with TRBJ1-5; a weak D match, TRBD1 (6 bases). The CDR3 runs 13 residues. Trimming removed 8 bases at V and 4 bases at J, with 12 bases between. Germline CDR1 MNHEY, CDR2 SVGAGI.

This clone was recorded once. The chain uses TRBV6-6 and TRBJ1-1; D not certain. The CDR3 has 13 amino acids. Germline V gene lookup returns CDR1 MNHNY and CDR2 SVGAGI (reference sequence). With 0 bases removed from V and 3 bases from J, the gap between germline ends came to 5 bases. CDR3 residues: CASSYSRDTEAFF. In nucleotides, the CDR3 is TGTGCCAGCAGTTACTCAAGGGACACTGAAGCTTTCTTT.

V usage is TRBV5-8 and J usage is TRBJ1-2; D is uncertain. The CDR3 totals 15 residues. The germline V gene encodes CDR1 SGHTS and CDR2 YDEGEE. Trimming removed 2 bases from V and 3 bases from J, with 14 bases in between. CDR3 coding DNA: TGTGCCAGCAGCTTAGTCGGGGAGACGGACTATGGCTACACCTTC. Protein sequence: CASSLVGETDYGYTF. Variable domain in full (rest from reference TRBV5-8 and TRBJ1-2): EAGVTQSPTHLIKTRGQQATLRCSPISGHTSVYWYQQALGLGLQFLLWYDEGEERNRGNFPPRFSGRQFPNYSSELNVNALELEDSALYLCASSLVGETDYGYTFGSGTRLTVV.

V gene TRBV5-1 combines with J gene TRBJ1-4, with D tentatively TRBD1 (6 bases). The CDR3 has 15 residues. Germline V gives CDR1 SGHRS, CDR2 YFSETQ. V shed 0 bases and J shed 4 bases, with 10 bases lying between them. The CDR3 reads CASSLAGRGNEKLFF. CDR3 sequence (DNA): TGCGCCAGCAGCTTGGCCGGCAGGGGTAATGAAAAACTGTTTTTT.

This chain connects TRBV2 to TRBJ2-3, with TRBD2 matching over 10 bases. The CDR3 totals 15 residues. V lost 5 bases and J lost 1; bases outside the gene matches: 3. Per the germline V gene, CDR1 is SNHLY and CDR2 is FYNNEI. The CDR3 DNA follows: TGTGCCAGCAGTAACAGCGGGGGGGGCACAGATACGCAGTATTTT. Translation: CASSNSGGGTDTQYF.

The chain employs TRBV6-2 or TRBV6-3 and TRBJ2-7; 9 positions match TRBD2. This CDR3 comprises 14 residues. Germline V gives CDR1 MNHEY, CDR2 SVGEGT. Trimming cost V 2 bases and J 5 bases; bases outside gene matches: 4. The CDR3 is CASSYLAGMNEQYV. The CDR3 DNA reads TGTGCCAGCAGTTACCTAGCGGGAATGAACGAGCAGTACGTC.

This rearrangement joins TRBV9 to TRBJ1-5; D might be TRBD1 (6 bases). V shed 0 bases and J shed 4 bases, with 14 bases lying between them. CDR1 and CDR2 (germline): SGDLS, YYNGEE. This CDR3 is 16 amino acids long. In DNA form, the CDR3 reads TGTGCCAGCAGCGTAGGGGGGGCTCAGGTGAATCAGCCCCAGCATTTT. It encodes CASSVGGAQVNQPQHF. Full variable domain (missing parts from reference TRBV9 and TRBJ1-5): DSGVTQTPKHLITATGQRVTLRCSPRSGDLSVYWYQQSLDQGLQFLIQYYNGEERAKGNILERFSAQQFPDLHSELNLSSLELGDSALYFCASSVGGAQVNQPQHFGDGTRLSIL.

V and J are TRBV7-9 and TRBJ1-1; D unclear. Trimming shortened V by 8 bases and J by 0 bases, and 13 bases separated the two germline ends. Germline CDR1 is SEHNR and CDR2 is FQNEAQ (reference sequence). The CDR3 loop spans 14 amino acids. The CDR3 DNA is TGTGCCAGCGTGCCGGCCGAGATGAACACTGAAGCTTTCTTT. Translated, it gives CASVPAEMNTEAFF.

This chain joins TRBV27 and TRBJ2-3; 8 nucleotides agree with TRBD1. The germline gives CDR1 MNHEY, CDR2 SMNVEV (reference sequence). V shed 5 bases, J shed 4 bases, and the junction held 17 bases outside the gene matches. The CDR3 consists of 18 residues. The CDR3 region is CASSIRTGRLLHADTQYF. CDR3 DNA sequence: TGTGCCAGCAGTATCAGGACAGGGCGGCTCCTACACGCAGATACGCAGTATTTT.